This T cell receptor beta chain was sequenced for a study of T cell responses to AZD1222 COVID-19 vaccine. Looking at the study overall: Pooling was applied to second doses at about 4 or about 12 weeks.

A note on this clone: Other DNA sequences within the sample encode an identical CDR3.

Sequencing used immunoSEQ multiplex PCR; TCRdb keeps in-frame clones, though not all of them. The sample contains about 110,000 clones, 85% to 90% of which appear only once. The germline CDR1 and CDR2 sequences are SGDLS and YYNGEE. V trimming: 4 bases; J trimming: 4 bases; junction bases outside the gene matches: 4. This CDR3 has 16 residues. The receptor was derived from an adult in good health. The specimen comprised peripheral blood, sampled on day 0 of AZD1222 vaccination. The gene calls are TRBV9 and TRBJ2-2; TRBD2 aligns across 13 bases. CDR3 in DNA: TGTGCCAGCAGCCGCACTAGCGGGGGGGCCACCGGGGAGCTGTTTTTT. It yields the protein CASSRTSGGATGELFF.